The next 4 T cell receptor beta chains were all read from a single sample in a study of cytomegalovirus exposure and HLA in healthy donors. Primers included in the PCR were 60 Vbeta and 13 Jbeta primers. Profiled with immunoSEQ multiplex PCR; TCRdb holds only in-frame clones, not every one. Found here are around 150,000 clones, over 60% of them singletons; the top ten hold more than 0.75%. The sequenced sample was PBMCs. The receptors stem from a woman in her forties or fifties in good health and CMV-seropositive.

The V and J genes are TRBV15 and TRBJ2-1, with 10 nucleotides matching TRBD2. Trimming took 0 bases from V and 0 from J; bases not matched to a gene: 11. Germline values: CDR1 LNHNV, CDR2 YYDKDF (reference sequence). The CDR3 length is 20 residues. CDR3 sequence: CATSREKREGQEYSYNEQFF. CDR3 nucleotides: TGTGCCACCAGCAGAGAAAAGCGGGAGGGCCAGGAGTACTCCTACAATGAGCAGTTCTTC.

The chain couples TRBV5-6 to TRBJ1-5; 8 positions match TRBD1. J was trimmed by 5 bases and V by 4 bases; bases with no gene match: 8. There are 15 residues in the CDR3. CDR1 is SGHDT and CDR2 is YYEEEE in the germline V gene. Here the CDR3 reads CASSDHQTGDQPQHF. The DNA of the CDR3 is TGTGCCAGCAGCGACCACCAGACAGGGGATCAGCCCCAGCATTTT.

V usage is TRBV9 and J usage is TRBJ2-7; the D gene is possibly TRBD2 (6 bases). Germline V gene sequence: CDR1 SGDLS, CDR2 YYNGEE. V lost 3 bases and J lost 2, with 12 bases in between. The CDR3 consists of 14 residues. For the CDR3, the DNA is TGTGCCAGCAGCGGCGGGGACGGTACCTACGAGCAGTACTTC. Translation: CASSGGDGTYEQYF.

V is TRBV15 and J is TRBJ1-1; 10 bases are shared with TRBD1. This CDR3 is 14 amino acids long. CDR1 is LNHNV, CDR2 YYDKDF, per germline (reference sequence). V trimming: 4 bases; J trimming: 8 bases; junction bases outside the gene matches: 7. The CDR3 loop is CATSKRQGAVEAFF. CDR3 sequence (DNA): TGTGCCACCAGCAAACGACAGGGGGCGGTAGAAGCTTTCTTT. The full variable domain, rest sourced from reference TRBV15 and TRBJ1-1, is DAMVIQNPRYQVTQFGKPVTLSCSQTLNHNVMYWYQQKSSQAPKLLFHYYDKDFNNEADTPDNFQSRRPNTSFCFLDIRSPGLGDTAMYLCATSKRQGAVEAFFGQGTRLTVV.